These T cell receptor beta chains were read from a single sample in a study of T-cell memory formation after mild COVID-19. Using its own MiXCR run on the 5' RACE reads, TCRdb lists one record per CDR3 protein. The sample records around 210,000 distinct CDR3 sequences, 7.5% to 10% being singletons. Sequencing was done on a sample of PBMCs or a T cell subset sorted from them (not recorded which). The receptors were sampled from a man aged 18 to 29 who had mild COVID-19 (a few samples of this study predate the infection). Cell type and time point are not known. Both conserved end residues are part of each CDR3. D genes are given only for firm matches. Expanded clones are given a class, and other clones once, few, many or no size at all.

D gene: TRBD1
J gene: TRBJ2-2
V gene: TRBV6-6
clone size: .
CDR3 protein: CASSYSQGASTGELFF
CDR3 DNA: TGTGCCAGCAGTTACTCGCAGGGGGCAAGCACCGGGGAGCTGTTTTTT

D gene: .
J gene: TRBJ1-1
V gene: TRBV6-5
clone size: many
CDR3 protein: CASSYSVANTEAFF
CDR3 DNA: TGTGCCAGCAGTTACTCAGTGGCGAACACTGAAGCTTTCTTT

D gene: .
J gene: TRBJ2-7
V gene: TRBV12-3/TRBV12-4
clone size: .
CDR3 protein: CASSFQDTYEQYF
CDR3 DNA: TGTGCCAGCAGTTTCCAGGATACGTACGAGCAGTACTTC

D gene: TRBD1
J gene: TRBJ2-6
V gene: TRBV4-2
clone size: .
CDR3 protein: CASSGQGLHTGANVLTF
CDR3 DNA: TGTGCCAGCAGTGGACAGGGGCTACACACTGGGGCCAACGTCCTGACTTTC

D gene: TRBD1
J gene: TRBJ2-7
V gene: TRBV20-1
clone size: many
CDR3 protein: CSAISRDRTSYEQYF
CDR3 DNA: TGCAGTGCTATAAGCCGGGACAGGACCTCCTACGAGCAGTACTTC

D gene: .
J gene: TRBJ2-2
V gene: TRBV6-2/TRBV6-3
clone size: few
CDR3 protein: CASSRYATGSGELFF
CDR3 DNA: TGTGCCAGCAGTCGGTACGCGACGGGCTCCGGGGAGCTGTTTTTT

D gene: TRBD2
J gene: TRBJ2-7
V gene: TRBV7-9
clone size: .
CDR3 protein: CASSLVGTSGGTYEQYF
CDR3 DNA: TGTGCCAGCAGCTTAGTAGGGACTAGCGGGGGGACCTACGAGCAGTACTTC

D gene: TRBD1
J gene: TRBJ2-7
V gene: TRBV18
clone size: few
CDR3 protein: CASSPRQGAMDEQYF
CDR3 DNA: TGTGCCAGCTCACCCCGCCAGGGGGCTATGGACGAGCAGTACTTC

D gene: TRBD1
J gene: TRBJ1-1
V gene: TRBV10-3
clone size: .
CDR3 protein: CAIGGTGGTEAFF
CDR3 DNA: TGTGCCATCGGGGGGACAGGGGGCACTGAAGCTTTCTTT

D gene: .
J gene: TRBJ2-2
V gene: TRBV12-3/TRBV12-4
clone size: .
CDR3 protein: CASGLGVLTGELFF
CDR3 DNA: TGTGCCAGCGGCCTAGGGGTCCTCACCGGGGAGCTGTTTTTT

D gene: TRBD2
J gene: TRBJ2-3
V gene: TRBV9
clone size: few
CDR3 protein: CASSVTLGGGAPYYTDTQYF
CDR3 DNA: TGTGCCAGCAGCGTAACCCTGGGGGGAGGGGCGCCTTATTACACAGATACGCAGTATTTT

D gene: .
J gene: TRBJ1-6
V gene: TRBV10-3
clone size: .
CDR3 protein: CAISLTGIDSPLHF
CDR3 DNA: TGTGCCATCAGTTTGACAGGTATAGATTCACCCCTCCACTTT

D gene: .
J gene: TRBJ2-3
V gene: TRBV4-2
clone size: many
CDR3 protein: CASSQGFSGYEDTQYF
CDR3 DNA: TGTGCCAGCAGCCAAGGATTCTCCGGTTATGAAGATACGCAGTATTTT

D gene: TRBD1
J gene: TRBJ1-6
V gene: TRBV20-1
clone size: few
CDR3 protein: CSAPDREKPLHF
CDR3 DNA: TGCAGTGCCCCGGACAGGGAGAAACCCCTCCACTTT

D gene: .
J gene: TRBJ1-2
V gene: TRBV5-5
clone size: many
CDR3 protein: CASTPYRGGYTF
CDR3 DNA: TGTGCCAGCACCCCCTACCGGGGTGGCTACACCTTC

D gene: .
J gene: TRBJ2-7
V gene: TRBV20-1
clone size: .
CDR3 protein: CSARVRPTRGYEQYF
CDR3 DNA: TGCAGTGCTAGAGTTAGACCCACCCGGGGCTACGAGCAGTACTTC

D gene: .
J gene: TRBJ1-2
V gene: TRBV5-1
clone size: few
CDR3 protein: CASSPGQEKHGYTF
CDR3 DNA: TGCGCCAGCAGCCCGGGACAAGAGAAACATGGCTACACCTTC

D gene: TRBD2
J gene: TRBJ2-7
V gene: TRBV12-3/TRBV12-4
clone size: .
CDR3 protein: CASSPYTSGYEQYF
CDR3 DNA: TGTGCCAGCAGCCCCTATACTAGCGGCTACGAGCAGTACTTC

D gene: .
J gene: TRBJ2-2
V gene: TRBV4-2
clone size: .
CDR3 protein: CASSPGDVPELFF
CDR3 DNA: TGTGCCAGCAGCCCAGGGGACGTTCCGGAGCTGTTTTTT

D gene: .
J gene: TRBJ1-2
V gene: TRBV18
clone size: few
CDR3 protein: CASSPAAGSEYGYTF
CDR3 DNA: TGTGCCAGCTCACCAGCGGCAGGATCTGAATATGGCTACACCTTC

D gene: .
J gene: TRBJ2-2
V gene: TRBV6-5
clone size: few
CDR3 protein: CASSRHRNTGELFF
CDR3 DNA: TGTGCCAGCAGCCGGCACAGGAACACCGGGGAGCTGTTTTTT

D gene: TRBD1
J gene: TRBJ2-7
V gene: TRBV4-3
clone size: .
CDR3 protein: CASSKSGGQGYEQYF
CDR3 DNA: TGCGCCAGTTCCAAATCCGGCGGACAGGGCTACGAGCAGTACTTC

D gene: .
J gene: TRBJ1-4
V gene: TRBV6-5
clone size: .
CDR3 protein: CASTNYATNEKLFF
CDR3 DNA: TGTGCCAGCACCAATTACGCAACTAATGAAAAACTGTTTTTT

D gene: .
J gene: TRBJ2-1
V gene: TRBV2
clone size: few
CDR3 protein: CASSADNHYNEQFF
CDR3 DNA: TGTGCCAGCAGTGCCGACAACCATTACAATGAGCAGTTCTTC

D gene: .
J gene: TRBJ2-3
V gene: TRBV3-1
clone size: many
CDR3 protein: CASSQGRRTDTQYF
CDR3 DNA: TGTGCCAGCAGCCAAGGACGCCGCACAGATACGCAGTATTTT

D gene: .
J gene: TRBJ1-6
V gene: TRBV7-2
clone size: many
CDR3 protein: CASSPPMQYNSPLHF
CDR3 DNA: TGTGCCAGCAGCCCCCCCATGCAGTATAATTCACCCCTCCACTTT

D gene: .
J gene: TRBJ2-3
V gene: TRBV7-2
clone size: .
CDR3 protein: CASSPPPQGTTDTQYF
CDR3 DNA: TGTGCCAGCAGCCCCCCTCCCCAGGGTACCACAGATACGCAGTATTTT

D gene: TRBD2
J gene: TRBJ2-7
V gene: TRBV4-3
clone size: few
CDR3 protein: CASSRVSGGINYEQYF
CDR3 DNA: TGCGCCAGCAGCCGGGTTAGCGGGGGTATAAACTACGAGCAGTACTTC

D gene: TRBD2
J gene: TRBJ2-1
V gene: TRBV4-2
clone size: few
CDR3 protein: CASSQGGLAGYNEQFF
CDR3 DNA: TGTGCCAGCAGCCAAGGGGGACTAGCGGGGTACAATGAGCAGTTCTTC

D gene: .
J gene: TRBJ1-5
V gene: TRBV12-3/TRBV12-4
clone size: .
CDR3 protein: CASRPQAYSNQPQHF
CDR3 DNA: TGTGCCAGCAGACCACAGGCTTATAGCAATCAGCCCCAGCATTTT

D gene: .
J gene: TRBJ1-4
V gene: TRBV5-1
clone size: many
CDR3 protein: CASSSLPRGGTNEKLFF
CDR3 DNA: TGCGCCAGCAGCAGCCTACCAAGGGGAGGCACTAATGAAAAACTGTTTTTT

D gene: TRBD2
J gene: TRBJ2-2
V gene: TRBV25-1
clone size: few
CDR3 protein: CASSDLLLAGLNTGELFF
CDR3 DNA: TGTGCCAGCAGTGATCTCTTACTAGCGGGGTTGAACACCGGGGAGCTGTTTTTT